This T cell receptor beta chain was sequenced during a study of cytomegalovirus exposure and HLA in healthy donors. The V end lost 6 bases, the J end lost 7 bases, and 16 bases lay between the germline ends. Germline V gene sequence: CDR1 MDHEN, CDR2 SYDVKM. CDR3 size: 14 residues. This clone was seen only a few times. Its antigen is as yet unknown. Points from the study as a whole: For TCR beta chains, V- and J-gene trimming was later linked to a missense DCLRE1C variant.

The PCR ran on 60 Vbeta and 13 Jbeta primers. Repertoires were generated with immunoSEQ multiplex PCR, while TCRdb's copy carries only in-frame clones and drops some. The table lists 90,000 to 110,000 clones, around 70% of them singletons. The rearrangement links TRBV28 to TRBJ1-5; D possibly corresponds to TRBD1 (6 bases). This receptor was identified in a man in his forties in good health and CMV-seronegative. Sequences were obtained from PBMCs. CDR3 nucleotides: TGTGCCAGCAGGACCGGGGGGGGCTGGCAGCCCCAGCATTTT. Residues: CASRTGGGWQPQHF.